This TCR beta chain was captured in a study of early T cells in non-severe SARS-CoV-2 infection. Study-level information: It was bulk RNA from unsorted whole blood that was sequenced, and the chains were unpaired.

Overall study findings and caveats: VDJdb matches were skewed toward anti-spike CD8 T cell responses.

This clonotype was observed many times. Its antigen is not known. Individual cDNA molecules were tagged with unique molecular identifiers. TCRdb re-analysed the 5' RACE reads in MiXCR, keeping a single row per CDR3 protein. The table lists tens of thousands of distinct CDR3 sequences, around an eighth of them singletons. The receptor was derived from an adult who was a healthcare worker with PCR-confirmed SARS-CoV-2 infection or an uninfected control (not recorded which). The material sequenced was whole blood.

CDR3 protein: CSADRGNTGELFF. Written as DNA, the CDR3 is TGCAGCGCGGACAGGGGAAACACCGGGGAGCTGTTTTTT. The genes are TRBV29-1 and TRBJ2-2, with 9 bases matching TRBD1. CDR3 length: 13 amino acids. V gave up 7 bases and J gave up 2 bases; unmatched junction bases: 2. The V gene's germline CDR1 is SQVTM and CDR2 ANQGSEA.